This T cell receptor (beta chain) was captured by sequencing in a study of regulatory T cells in long-lasting Graves disease. Whole-study context: Graves' patients (newly diagnosed) had been on antithyroid drugs under 3 months. Broader study findings: Persistent disease was characterized by preferential usage of TRBV28, TRBJ1-2 and TRBJ2-5. Relative to newly diagnosed Graves' patients, persistent ones had lower TCR diversity.

The CDR3 extends over 16 amino acids. Looked up from germline, CDR1 is MDHEN and CDR2 is SYDVKM. V was trimmed by 7 bases and J by 2 bases, leaving 20 bases between them. The time point here: newly diagnosed GD, antithyroid drugs for less than 3 months. RNA extracted from PBMCs served as the sequencing template. At least ten counts were recorded for this clonotype. Its antigen is unknown. Both iRepertoire HTBI primers and Arm-PCR of CDR3 regions were used to build the TCR beta libraries. Authors' processing steps: 60 or so TRBV and about 14 TRBJ segments were identified across samples. Each CDR3 protein gets one entry after TCRdb re-called the multiplex PCR reads with MiXCR. TCRdb, rather than the study authors, made the V and J calls. The sample includes 250,000 to 400,000 distinct CDR3 sequences, under 20% of them seen just once.

This chain joins TRBV28 and TRBJ2-5; TRBD1 might be the D (5 bases). This receptor was taken from a female donor with Graves disease. Sequencing used peripheral blood mononuclear cells (PBMCs), obtained at new diagnosis, from a patient treated with antithyroid drugs. The CDR3 DNA sequence: TGTGCCAGCACCACCTCAGGGTCCCCACCTCAAGAGACCCAGTACTTC. Amino acid sequence: CASTTSGSPPQETQYF.